This section outlines one T cell receptor (beta chain) sequence together with its context. This sample stems from a study of PD-L1 blockade in urothelial cancer. On the study more broadly: Blood was evaluated 3 weeks (second dose) and 6 weeks after therapy began.

Data came from immunoSEQ multiplex PCR; TCRdb stores just in-frame clones and leaves some out. The sample holds approximately 86,000 clones, over 80% seen once. The time point is: pretreatment peripheral blood. Sequenced material: PBMCs, taken around atezolizumab (anti-PD-L1) treatment. The receptor was derived from a man in his forties with urothelial cancer.

CDR3 in amino acids: CASSLGGYQETQYF. The CDR3 region has the DNA TGTGCCAGCAGCTTAGGAGGGTACCAAGAGACCCAGTACTTC. The rearrangement joins TRBV7-8 to TRBJ2-5; the D gene is possibly TRBD2 (5 bases). The CDR3 covers 14 residues. Germline V gene data show CDR1 as SGHVS and CDR2 as FQNEAQ. The V end was cut by 1 base, the J end by 0 bases, with 6 bases between.